This is a list of T cell receptor beta chains from one sample in a study of beta chain features in type 1 diabetes. The data were produced by immunoSEQ multiplex PCR, yet TCRdb's version contains in-frame clones alone and is incomplete. This repertoire shows around 200,000 clones, more than 10% found once; its top ten account for 0.62%. Sequenced input: central memory CD4+ T cells from blood. The source of these receptors is a woman in her late teens or twenties in good health. Both conserved end residues are part of each CDR3. The D gene is left open where the match is weak. Clone sizes are given selectively: once, few, many, or a class where the clone is expanded.

V: TRBV30
size: .
J: TRBJ2-2
D: .
CDR3: CAWSRGQNTGELFF
DNA: TGTGCCTGGAGCCGTGGACAGAACACCGGGGAGCTGTTTTTT

V: TRBV28
size: .
J: TRBJ1-2
D: TRBD1
CDR3: CASSGNRGTYGYTF
DNA: TGTGCCAGCAGTGGGAACAGGGGGACCTATGGCTACACCTTC

V: TRBV18
size: .
J: TRBJ2-4
D: TRBD1
CDR3: CASSTRGQQAKNIQYF
DNA: TGTGCCAGCTCAACCAGGGGGCAGCAGGCCAAAAACATTCAGTACTTC

V: TRBV7-3
size: few
J: TRBJ2-1
D: TRBD2
CDR3: CASSLGAGGPHNEQFF
DNA: TGTGCCAGCAGCTTAGGAGCGGGAGGGCCGCACAATGAGCAGTTCTTC

V: TRBV29-1
size: .
J: TRBJ2-6
D: TRBD1
CDR3: CSALSRGPGSGANVLTF
DNA: TGCAGCGCGCTGTCCAGGGGGCCCGGCTCTGGGGCCAACGTCCTGACTTTC

V: TRBV14
size: .
J: TRBJ1-2
D: TRBD1
CDR3: CASSPDRTYYGYTF
DNA: TGTGCCAGCAGCCCGGACAGGACCTACTATGGCTACACCTTC

V: TRBV30
size: .
J: TRBJ1-1
D: .
CDR3: CAWSVFFLGANWDTEAFF
DNA: TGTGCCTGGAGTGTGTTTTTCCTGGGGGCCAATTGGGACACTGAAGCTTTCTTT

V: TRBV19
size: few
J: TRBJ2-7
D: .
CDR3: CASSRQVSSYEQYF
DNA: TGTGCCAGTAGTAGACAAGTGAGCTCCTACGAGCAGTACTTC

V: TRBV7-2
size: few
J: TRBJ2-2
D: .
CDR3: CASSVPSYTGELFF
DNA: TGTGCCAGCAGCGTCCCTAGTTACACCGGGGAGCTGTTTTTT

V: TRBV9
size: .
J: TRBJ2-2
D: TRBD2
CDR3: CASSGLAGITGELFF
DNA: TGTGCCAGCAGCGGGCTAGCGGGAATCACCGGGGAGCTGTTTTTT

V: TRBV19
size: few
J: TRBJ1-5
D: .
CDR3: CASREEFASNQPQHF
DNA: TGTGCCAGTAGAGAAGAGTTTGCTAGCAATCAGCCCCAGCATTTT

V: TRBV7-9
size: few
J: TRBJ1-3
D: .
CDR3: CASSQGGGSASNTIYF
DNA: TGTGCCAGCAGCCAGGGAGGAGGTTCGGCCTCGAACACCATATATTTT

V: TRBV5-4
size: .
J: TRBJ2-7
D: TRBD2
CDR3: CASSFRGRPSYEQYF
DNA: TGTGCCAGCAGCTTTCGCGGGAGACCTTCCTACGAGCAGTACTTC

V: TRBV5-1
size: .
J: TRBJ2-3
D: .
CDR3: CASSLKGASTDTQYF
DNA: TGCGCCAGCAGCTTGAAGGGAGCCTCCACAGATACGCAGTATTTT

V: TRBV5-5
size: .
J: TRBJ2-1
D: TRBD2
CDR3: CASSTREGNEQFF
DNA: TGTGCCAGCAGCACGCGGGAGGGCAATGAGCAGTTCTTC

V: TRBV27
size: .
J: TRBJ2-3
D: TRBD2
CDR3: CASSLRLAGGEDTQYF
DNA: TGTGCCAGCAGCCTAAGACTAGCGGGGGGAGAGGATACGCAGTATTTT

V: TRBV5-1
size: few
J: TRBJ2-1
D: .
CDR3: CASSSGGLDNEQFF
DNA: TGCGCCAGCAGCTCCGGGGGGCTAGACAATGAGCAGTTCTTC

V: TRBV20-1
size: few
J: TRBJ2-1
D: .
CDR3: CSARGLGEFF
DNA: TGCAGTGCTAGAGGGCTTGGAGAGTTCTTC

V: TRBV5-6
size: .
J: TRBJ2-4
D: TRBD2
CDR3: CASSFSGEVGNIQYF
DNA: TGTGCCAGCAGCTTTAGCGGGGAAGTAGGAAACATTCAGTACTTC

V: TRBV9
size: few
J: TRBJ1-2
D: .
CDR3: CASSNSYGYTF
DNA: TGTGCCAGCAGTAACTCCTATGGCTACACCTTC

V: TRBV28
size: many
J: TRBJ1-3
D: TRBD1
CDR3: CASSSPDRLSGNTIYF
DNA: TGTGCCAGCAGTTCCCCGGACAGGCTCTCTGGAAACACCATATATTTT

V: TRBV5-1
size: .
J: TRBJ2-1
D: TRBD2
CDR3: CASSSTSGMAGNEQFF
DNA: TGCGCCAGCAGCAGTACTAGCGGGATGGCAGGCAATGAGCAGTTCTTC

V: TRBV11-3
size: few
J: TRBJ2-1
D: .
CDR3: CASSEGWSSYNEQFF
DNA: TGTGCCAGCAGCGAAGGATGGAGCTCCTACAATGAGCAGTTCTTC

V: TRBV2
size: few
J: TRBJ2-7
D: TRBD1
CDR3: CASRGDSYEQYF
DNA: TGTGCCAGCAGGGGGGACAGCTACGAGCAGTACTTC